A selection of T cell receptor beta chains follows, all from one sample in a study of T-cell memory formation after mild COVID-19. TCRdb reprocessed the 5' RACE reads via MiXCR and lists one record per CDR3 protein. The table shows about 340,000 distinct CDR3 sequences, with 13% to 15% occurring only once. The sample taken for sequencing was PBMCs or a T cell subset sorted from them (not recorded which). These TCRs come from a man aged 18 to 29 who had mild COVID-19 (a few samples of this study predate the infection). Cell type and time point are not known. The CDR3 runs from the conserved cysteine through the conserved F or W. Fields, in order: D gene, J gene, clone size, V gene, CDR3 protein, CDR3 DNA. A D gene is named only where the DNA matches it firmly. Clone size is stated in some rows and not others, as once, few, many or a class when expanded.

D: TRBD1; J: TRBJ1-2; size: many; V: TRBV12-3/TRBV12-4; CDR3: CASSPTGAGGYTF; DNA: TGTGCCAGCAGTCCTACAGGGGCTGGTGGCTACACCTTC
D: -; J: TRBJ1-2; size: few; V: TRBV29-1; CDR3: CSVLTGSHYGYTF; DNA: TGCAGCGTTCTTACAGGGAGCCACTATGGCTACACCTTC
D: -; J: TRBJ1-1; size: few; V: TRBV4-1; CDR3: CASSPTGQGIIEAFF; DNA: TGCGCCAGCAGCCCCACAGGACAAGGTATTATTGAAGCTTTCTTT
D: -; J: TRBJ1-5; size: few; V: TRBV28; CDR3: CASSAGGRWADQPQHF; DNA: TGTGCCAGCAGTGCGGGGGGACGATGGGCGGATCAGCCCCAGCATTTT
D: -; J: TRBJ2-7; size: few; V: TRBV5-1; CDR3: CASSLARTDYEQYF; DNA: TGCGCCAGCAGCTTGGCCCGGACAGACTACGAGCAGTACTTC
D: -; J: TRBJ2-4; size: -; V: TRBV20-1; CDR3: CSAGTFIQYF; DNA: TGCAGTGCCGGGACTTTCATTCAGTACTTC
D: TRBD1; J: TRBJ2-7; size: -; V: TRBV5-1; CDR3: CASSLGTGFSEQYF; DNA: TGCGCCAGCAGCTTGGGGACAGGGTTTTCCGAGCAGTACTTC
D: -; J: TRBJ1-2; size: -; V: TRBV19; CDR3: CASSLPTESYGYTF; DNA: TGTGCCAGTAGTCTTCCGACAGAATCCTATGGCTACACCTTC
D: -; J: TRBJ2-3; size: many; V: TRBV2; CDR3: CASTSYLTDTQYF; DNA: TGTGCCAGCACCAGCTACCTCACAGATACGCAGTATTTT
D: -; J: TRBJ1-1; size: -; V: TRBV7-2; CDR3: CASSFGMAWTEAFF; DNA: TGTGCCAGCAGCTTCGGGATGGCCTGGACTGAAGCTTTCTTT
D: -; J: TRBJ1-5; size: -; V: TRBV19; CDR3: CASSPLGQGGQPQHF; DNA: TGTGCCAGTAGCCCCCTAGGGCAGGGTGGTCAGCCCCAGCATTTT
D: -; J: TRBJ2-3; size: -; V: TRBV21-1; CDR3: CASRLLAGGPGDTQYF; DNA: TGTGCCAGCCGCCTTTTGGCGGGGGGGCCGGGTGATACGCAGTATTTT
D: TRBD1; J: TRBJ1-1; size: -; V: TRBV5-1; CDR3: CASSLDRGRMSTEAFF; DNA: TGCGCCAGCAGCTTAGACAGGGGGCGGATGAGCACTGAAGCTTTCTTT
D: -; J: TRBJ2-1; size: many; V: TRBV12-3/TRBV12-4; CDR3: CASTQGNEQFF; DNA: TGTGCCAGCACTCAGGGTAATGAGCAGTTCTTC
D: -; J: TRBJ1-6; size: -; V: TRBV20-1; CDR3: CSAIPGNGNSPLHF; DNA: TGCAGTGCGATACCGGGAAATGGGAATTCACCCCTCCACTTT
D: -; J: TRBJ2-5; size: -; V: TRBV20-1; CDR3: CSARERGETQYF; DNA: TGCAGTGCTAGAGAAAGGGGTGAGACCCAGTACTTC
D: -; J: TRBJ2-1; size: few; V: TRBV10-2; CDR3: CASMFDSETYNEQFF; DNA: TGCGCCAGCATGTTCGATAGCGAGACCTACAATGAGCAGTTCTTC
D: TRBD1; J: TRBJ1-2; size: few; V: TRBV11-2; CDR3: CASSQDRGGGYTF; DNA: TGTGCCAGCAGCCAAGACAGGGGAGGTGGCTACACCTTC
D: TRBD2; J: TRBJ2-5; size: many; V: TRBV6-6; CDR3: CASSYSGRRGGSNTQYF; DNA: TGTGCCAGCAGTTACTCGGGGCGGCGGGGCGGGAGTAATACCCAGTACTTC
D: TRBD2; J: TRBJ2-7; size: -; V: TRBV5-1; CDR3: CASSSGLAGGPSYEQYF; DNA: TGCGCCAGCAGCTCCGGACTAGCGGGGGGCCCCTCCTACGAGCAGTACTTC
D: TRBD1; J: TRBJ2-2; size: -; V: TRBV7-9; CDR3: CASSGQGLNTGELFF; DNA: TGTGCCAGCAGCGGACAGGGGCTGAACACCGGGGAGCTGTTTTTT
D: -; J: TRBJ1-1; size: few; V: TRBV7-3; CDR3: CASSYTGTRSTEAFF; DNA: TGTGCCAGCAGCTATACCGGGACAAGAAGCACTGAAGCTTTCTTT
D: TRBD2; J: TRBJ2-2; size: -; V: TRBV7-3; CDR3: CASSLTTSGGAYTGELFF; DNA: TGTGCCAGCAGCCTAACGACTAGCGGGGGGGCCTACACCGGGGAGCTGTTTTTT
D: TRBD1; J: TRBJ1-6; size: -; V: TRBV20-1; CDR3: CSARGTGSNSPLHF; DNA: TGCAGTGCTAGGGGGACAGGATCCAATTCACCCCTCCACTTT
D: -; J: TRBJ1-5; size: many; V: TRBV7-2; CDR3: CASSLERSNQPQHF; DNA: TGTGCCAGCAGCTTAGAGAGAAGCAATCAGCCCCAGCATTTT
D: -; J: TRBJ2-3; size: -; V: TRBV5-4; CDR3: CASSLAEAGTQYF; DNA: TGTGCCAGCAGCTTGGCGGAGGCTGGTACGCAGTATTTT
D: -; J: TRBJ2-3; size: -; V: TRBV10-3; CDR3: CATDTDGVRTDTQYF; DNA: TGTGCCACCGATACAGACGGGGTACGGACAGATACGCAGTATTTT
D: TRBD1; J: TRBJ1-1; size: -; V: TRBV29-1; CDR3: CSVARGGNTEAFF; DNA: TGCAGCGTTGCCAGGGGGGGAAACACTGAAGCTTTCTTT
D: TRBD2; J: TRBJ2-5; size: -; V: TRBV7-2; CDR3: CASSPRGGSETQYF; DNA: TGTGCCAGCAGCCCGCGGGGGGGCTCGGAGACCCAGTACTTC
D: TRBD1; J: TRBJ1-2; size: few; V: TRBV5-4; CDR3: CASRTGTQGYTF; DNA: TGTGCCAGCAGGACAGGGACCCAAGGCTACACCTTC